One sample yielded the 28 T cell receptor beta chains listed below, sequenced in a study of blood T cell repertoires in COVID-19. Repertoires were generated with immunoSEQ multiplex PCR, while TCRdb's copy carries only in-frame clones and drops some. The sample lists roughly 180,000 clones, about 86% occurring once. The sequenced material came from PBMCs or T cells enriched from blood (not recorded which). These receptors came from a woman in her 50s in a cohort exposed to, infected with or recovered from COVID-19 (not recorded which).

V and J are TRBV11-3 and TRBJ2-7; 12 nucleotides align to TRBD1. This CDR3 spans 18 amino acids. The junction had 17 bases not matched to a gene; V was cut back by 5 bases and J by 6 bases. CDR1 and CDR2 (germline): SGHNT, YENEEA. Here the CDR3 reads CASSPGQGAPLGAGEQYF. The CDR3 coding sequence is TGTGCCAGCAGCCCGGGACAGGGGGCGCCTCTTGGGGCGGGCGAGCAGTACTTC.

The chain joins TRBV27 to TRBJ1-6, with TRBD1 matching over 9 bases. CDR3 length: 13 residues. The germline V gene has CDR1 MNHEY and CDR2 SMNVEV (reference sequence). After removal of 8 bases from V and 9 bases from J, the junction contained 5 bases not matched to a gene. The CDR3 region has the DNA TGTGCCAGCTCGGGACAGGGTGGTTCACCCCTCCACTTT. Protein: CASSGQGGSPLHF.

The chain recombines TRBV28 with TRBJ1-2, with a weak D call TRBD1 (5 bases). Germline-derived CDR1 and CDR2 are MDHEN and SYDVKM. CDR3 size: 13 residues. V was pared by 5 bases and J by 4 bases, with 11 bases between. The CDR3 bases are TGTGCCAGCAGTCTGGACACCCTCTATGGCTACACCTTC. It codes for CASSLDTLYGYTF.

This chain connects TRBV15 to TRBJ1-1; perhaps TRBD1 as D (5 bases). The CDR3 covers 15 residues. The germline V gene has CDR1 LNHNV and CDR2 YYDKDF (reference sequence). The V end lost 0 bases, the J end lost 0 bases, and 8 bases lay between the germline ends. CDR3 in amino acids: CATSREGDMNTEAFF. CDR3 DNA sequence: TGTGCCACCAGCAGAGAAGGGGATATGAACACTGAAGCTTTCTTT.

This rearrangement joins TRBV5-6 to TRBJ2-1; 8 positions match TRBD1. CDR1 SGHDT and CDR2 YYEEEE come from the germline V gene. V lost 4 bases and J lost 12; bases outside the gene matches: 9. There are 13 residues in the CDR3. The CDR3 is CASSPGQGAGQFF. For the CDR3, the DNA is TGTGCCAGCAGCCCAGGACAGGGTGCGGGGCAGTTCTTC.

This clone was seen many times. The gene calls are TRBV10-3 and TRBJ2-3; D is undetermined. This CDR3 contains 14 residues. V lost 9 bases, J lost 0 bases, and 13 bases lay in between. Germline CDR1 reads ENHRY; CDR2 reads SYGVKD. The CDR3 is CAIRSLSSTDTQYF. DNA for the CDR3: TGTGCCATTCGTTCGTTGAGTAGCACAGATACGCAGTATTTT.

The chain joins TRBV28 to TRBJ2-1, with TRBD2 identical over 8 bases. Germline V gene lookup returns CDR1 MDHEN and CDR2 SYDVKM. The CDR3 totals 15 residues. The trim removed 3 bases at V and 5 bases at J, leaving 6 bases unmatched. The CDR3 bases are TGTGCCAGCAGTTTGTTACTCGGGAGGGACAATGAGCAGTTCTTC. Amino acid sequence: CASSLLLGRDNEQFF.

The V and J genes are TRBV10-3 and TRBJ2-1; TRBD2 aligns across 9 bases. From germline, CDR1 is ENHRY and CDR2 SYGVKD. After removal of 8 bases from V and 5 bases from J, the junction contained 13 bases not matched to a gene. The CDR3 is made up of 16 amino acids. Written as DNA, the CDR3 is TGTGCCATCCAATCAGGACTAGCGAGTTTTAACAATGAGCAGTTCTTC. Translating gives CAIQSGLASFNNEQFF.

This clone has a handful of counts. The chain couples TRBV27 to TRBJ2-3; possible D gene TRBD1, 7 bases. From germline, CDR1 is MNHEY and CDR2 SMNVEV (reference sequence). V was cut by 10 bases and J by 4 bases, with 18 bases left in between. This CDR3 has 14 amino acids. CDR3 nucleotides: TGTGCCACCCAATACAGGGGAGGCGCAGATACGCAGTATTTT. Encoded protein: CATQYRGGADTQYF.

The J gene is TRBJ2-3, the V gene TRBV28; D gene uncertain. With 6 bases removed from V and 8 bases from J, the gap between germline ends came to 12 bases. This CDR3 has 12 amino acids. Germline V gene data show CDR1 as MDHEN and CDR2 as SYDVKM. CDR3 sequence: CASSPVGATQYF. The CDR3 DNA sequence: TGTGCCAGCAGCCCGGTAGGAGCTACGCAGTATTTT.

The gene calls are TRBV4-2 and TRBJ1-5; D may be TRBD1 (5 bases). V was cut by 1 base and J by 0 bases, with 10 bases left in between. The length of the CDR3 is 16 residues. The germline V gene encodes CDR1 LGHNA and CDR2 YNFKEQ. Here the CDR3 DNA reads TGTGCCAGCAGCCAAGGGGGGGGAGGTAGCAATCAGCCCCAGCATTTT. Translation gives CASSQGGGGSNQPQHF.

The V gene is TRBV4-1, the J gene TRBJ1-6, with D tentatively TRBD1 (5 bases). The germline V gene encodes CDR1 MGHRA and CDR2 YSYEKL. The length of the CDR3 is 16 residues. The V gene lost 0 bases and the J gene lost 13 bases, with 19 bases spanning the gap. This chain's CDR3 is CASSQDRQGLGKPLHF. The CDR3 nucleotides read TGCGCCAGCAGCCAAGATCGGCAGGGCCTGGGGAAGCCCCTCCACTTT.

The chain combines TRBV7-2 with TRBJ2-7, with TRBD1 as a possible D gene (5 bases). The CDR3 loop spans 14 amino acids. Germline CDR1 and CDR2: SGHTA and FQGNSA. With 5 bases removed from V and 4 bases from J, the gap between germline ends came to 15 bases. In DNA form, the CDR3 reads TGTGCCAGCAGCCCAAAGACAGCCGATTACGAGCAGTACTTC. It yields the protein CASSPKTADYEQYF.

The rearrangement links TRBV19 to TRBJ2-1, with a possible D match to TRBD2 (7 bases). The germline V gene encodes CDR1 LNHDA and CDR2 SQIVND (reference sequence). Trimming left V 3 bases short and J 8 bases short, with 17 bases between. The CDR3 runs to 15 residues. In DNA, the CDR3 is TGTGCCAGTAGTATTGGGGGGGGCACATTAGATGAGCAGTTCTTC. It codes for CASSIGGGTLDEQFF.

This chain connects TRBV28 to TRBJ2-7; TRBD1 aligns across 7 bases. Germline CDR1 reads MDHEN; CDR2 reads SYDVKM. This CDR3 is 13 amino acids long. Trimming cost V 4 bases and J 3 bases; bases outside gene matches: 3. DNA of the CDR3: TGTGCCAGCAGTTCAGGGGGAATCTACGAGCAGTACTTC. This gives the protein CASSSGGIYEQYF.

V and J are TRBV7-6 and TRBJ2-2; D might be TRBD2 (6 bases). Per germline, CDR1 SGHVS and CDR2 FNYEAQ. The CDR3 extends over 15 amino acids. Trimming stripped 2 bases from V and 3 bases from J, with 10 bases between. The CDR3 DNA reads as TGTGCCAGCAGCTTATCGGGGGTCTACACCGGGGAGCTGTTTTTT. This gives the protein CASSLSGVYTGELFF.

The V gene is TRBV7-8, the J gene TRBJ1-1; no firm D call. CDR3 length: 12 amino acids. Germline V CDR1 and CDR2: SGHVS, FQNEAQ. The ends were cut back, 7 bases at V and 3 bases at J, with 9 bases in the middle. The CDR3, as DNA: TGTGCCAGCAAAGAGATCCACACTGAAGCTTTCTTT. Amino acids: CASKEIHTEAFF.

This clone appeared a single time. The chain couples TRBV18 to TRBJ1-2, with TRBD1 as a possible D gene (6 bases). Germline lookup yields CDR1 KGHSH and CDR2 LQKENI. Trimming stripped 3 bases from V and 5 bases from J, with 16 bases between. There are 15 residues in the CDR3. The CDR3 region has the DNA TGTGCCAGCTCACCCGCCAGAGGGACACCGTATGGCTACACCTTC. Its translation: CASSPARGTPYGYTF.

The chain employs TRBV19 and TRBJ1-6; TRBD1 matches at 7 bases. The CDR3 is 14 amino acids. Germline-derived CDR1 and CDR2 are LNHDA and SQIVND (reference sequence). J lost 7 bases, V lost 6 bases, and 6 bases had no gene match. The chain's CDR3 is CASSTGTANSPLHF. The CDR3 coding sequence is TGTGCCAGTAGCACCGGGACAGCGAATTCACCCCTCCACTTT.

The rearrangement uses TRBV25-1 and TRBJ1-4; possibly TRBD1 for D (5 bases). Germline V CDR1 and CDR2: MGHDK, SYGVNS. Trimming stripped 5 bases from V and 3 bases from J, with 16 bases between. This CDR3 region has 16 residues. CDR3 loop: CASSPNMGGSNEKLFF. CDR3 coding DNA: TGTGCCAGCAGTCCGAATATGGGGGGTTCTAATGAAAAACTGTTTTTT.

The CDR3 loop reads CASSVVAGGYNEQFF. The CDR3 region has the DNA TGTGCCAGCAGTGTAGTAGCGGGAGGCTACAATGAGCAGTTCTTC. The V and J genes are TRBV6-4 and TRBJ2-1, with 10 bases matching TRBD2. V lost 4 bases, J lost 3 bases, and 3 bases stayed unmatched. Germline values: CDR1 MRHNA, CDR2 SNTAGT. This CDR3 spans 15 amino acids.

V usage is TRBV4-3 and J usage is TRBJ2-7; 7 positions agree with TRBD1. The CDR3 runs 15 residues. V lost 0 bases to trimming and J lost 4 bases; unmatched junction nucleotides: 6. Looked up from germline, CDR1 is LGHNA and CDR2 is YSLEER. CDR3: CASSQDFAGGYEQYF. The CDR3, as DNA: TGCGCCAGCAGCCAAGATTTTGCAGGGGGATACGAGCAGTACTTC.

The J gene is TRBJ1-4, the V gene TRBV4-1; 7 nucleotides align to TRBD1. The CDR3 has 16 amino acids. CDR1 and CDR2 from the germline V gene are MGHRA and YSYEKL. V lost 3 bases to trimming and J lost 6 bases; unmatched junction nucleotides: 10. The CDR3 DNA reads as TGCGCCAGCAGCCACGGTACGGACAGGCTGGATGAAAAACTGTTTTTT. Translation gives CASSHGTDRLDEKLFF.

The rearrangement links TRBV9 to TRBJ2-3, with D possibly matching TRBD1 (5 bases). V lost 3 bases and J lost 5, with 10 bases in between. Looked up from germline, CDR1 is SGDLS and CDR2 is YYNGEE. The CDR3 sequence is 13 residues long. The DNA of the CDR3 is TGTGCCAGCAGCGGACCAAGGGGAGATACGCAGTATTTT. Its protein is CASSGPRGDTQYF.

In nucleotides, the CDR3 is TGTGCCAGCAGCCCTGGTATAGTCGCCACCGGGGAGCTGTTTTTT. Its translation: CASSPGIVATGELFF. V usage is TRBV9 and J usage is TRBJ2-2; D not resolved. Germline V gives CDR1 SGDLS, CDR2 YYNGEE. Trimming took off 4 bases at V and 4 bases at J, with 14 bases between the two ends. This CDR3 has 15 residues.

This chain uses TRBV23-1 with TRBJ1-1, with TRBD1 matching 7 bases. TRBV23-1 qualifies as an ORF whose function is uncertain. V lost 4 bases to trimming and J lost 0 bases; unmatched junction nucleotides: 17. The CDR3 has 19 residues. The CDR3 coding sequence is TGCGCCAGCAGTCGAAAACCCGGGACAGCGCAGGAAATGAACACTGAAGCTTTCTTT. This translates into CASSRKPGTAQEMNTEAFF.

This clone was observed a handful of times. The chain links TRBV12-3 or TRBV12-4 to TRBJ2-2; D ambiguous. CDR3 size: 13 residues. V was cut by 4 bases and J by 4 bases, with 7 bases left in between. CDR3 residues: CASSSRLTGELFF. The CDR3 bases are TGTGCCAGCAGTTCCCGTCTCACCGGGGAGCTGTTTTTT.

The V gene is TRBV5-5, the J gene TRBJ2-3; 9 nucleotides agree with TRBD1. Germline loops: CDR1 SGHKS, CDR2 YYEKEE (reference sequence). The CDR3 runs to 16 residues. Losses at the gene ends were 4 bases for V and 1 base for J; bases not matched to a gene: 7. CDR3 loop: CASSDGTGIGTDTQYF. The CDR3 DNA sequence: TGTGCCAGCAGCGACGGGACAGGGATTGGCACAGATACGCAGTATTTT.